A selection of T cell receptor beta chains follows, all from one sample in a study of blood T cell repertoires in COVID-19. Profiling relied on immunoSEQ multiplex PCR, and the TCRdb table lists in-frame clones only, not all of them. The repertoire consists of more than 95,000 clones, with around 86% occurring once and the leading ten covering less than 8.5%. The sequencing sample was made of peripheral blood. These receptors originate from a man older than 75 with active or convalescent COVID-19. The CDR3 runs from the conserved cysteine through the conserved F or W. A D gene is named only where the DNA matches it firmly. Size values are once, few and many counts, or a class for expanded clones, and some rows have none.

size	J	V	D	DNA	CDR3
-	TRBJ2-1	TRBV24-1	-	TGTGCCACCAAACTCGAAAATGAGCAGTTCTTC	CATKLENEQFF
-	TRBJ1-5	TRBV6-5	-	TGTGCCAGCAGTTACTTGGCATCTTATAGCAATCAGCCCCAGCATTTT	CASSYLASYSNQPQHF
-	TRBJ2-7	TRBV25-1	TRBD1	TGTGCCAGCAGTGAAGCAGGGGGTATCTCCTACGAGCAGTACTTC	CASSEAGGISYEQYF
-	TRBJ1-4	TRBV12-3/TRBV12-4	TRBD1	TGTGCCAGCACCAGGGGGGAAAAACTGTTTTTT	CASTRGEKLFF
-	TRBJ2-3	TRBV28	-	TGTGCCAGCAGTTTACCTGGGTGGGCGGATACGCAGTATTTT	CASSLPGWADTQYF
-	TRBJ1-2	TRBV12-3/TRBV12-4	-	TGTGCCAGCAGTTTAAGACGGAGGTTTTGCACCTTC	CASSLRRRFCTF
-	TRBJ2-1	TRBV18	-	TGTGCCAGCTCCATCGAGTACAATGAGCAGTTCTTC	CASSIEYNEQFF
-	TRBJ2-2	TRBV6-1	-	TGTGCCAGCAGTGATGCATACAGGGTCATCTTCACCGGGGAGCTGTTTTTT	CASSDAYRVIFTGELFF
-	TRBJ1-2	TRBV6-5	-	TGTGCCAGCATCCAGAAGGGGGAAGGCTATGGCTACACCTTC	CASIQKGEGYGYTF
-	TRBJ2-2	TRBV7-3	TRBD2	TGTGCCAGCAGCTCCGCAGCGGGAGGGCCTGTCGGGGAGCTGTTTTTT	CASSSAAGGPVGELFF
once	TRBJ2-7	TRBV27	TRBD1	TGTGCCAGCAGTTTATACCGGACAGGGGGGGTGCAGTACTTC	CASSLYRTGGVQYF
-	TRBJ1-5	TRBV30	TRBD1	TGTGCCTGGAGTGTTCGGGCAGGGGGTCAGCCCCAGCATTTT	CAWSVRAGGQPQHF
-	TRBJ1-4	TRBV5-6	TRBD1	TGTGCCAGCAGCACGGACAGGGATGAAAAACTGTTTTTT	CASSTDRDEKLFF
-	TRBJ2-1	TRBV9	-	TGTGCCAGCAGCGCCCCGGGTGGCAATGAGCAGTTCTTC	CASSAPGGNEQFF
-	TRBJ2-5	TRBV9	TRBD2	TGTGCCAGCAGTACTAGCGGGGGGAATCAAGAGACCCAGTACTTC	CASSTSGGNQETQYF
-	TRBJ2-2	TRBV7-2	TRBD2	TGTGCCAGCAGCTCGTTAGCGGGAGCCGGGGAGCTGTTTTTT	CASSSLAGAGELFF
-	TRBJ2-7	TRBV18	-	TGTGCCAGCTCACCAGGGGGGAGTGGTGGCGACGAGCAGTACTTC	CASSPGGSGGDEQYF
-	TRBJ1-2	TRBV6-5	-	TGTGCCAGCAGACGGACACTGGAATGGGGCTATGGCTACACCTTC	CASRRTLEWGYGYTF
-	TRBJ2-7	TRBV2	TRBD1	TGTGCCAGCAGCGGAACAGGGGGATCCTACGAGCAGTACTTC	CASSGTGGSYEQYF
-	TRBJ2-2	TRBV7-3	-	TGTGCCAGCAGCTATGAGGGCTGGGACACCGGGGAGCTGTTTTTT	CASSYEGWDTGELFF
-	TRBJ2-5	TRBV27	-	TGTGCCAGCAGCCCTGAACTCAGGGCGCGATACCAAGAGACCCAGTACTTC	CASSPELRARYQETQYF
few	TRBJ1-4	TRBV19	TRBD1	TGTGCCAGTAGTACTTGGGGACAGGGAGAAAAACTGTTTTTT	CASSTWGQGEKLFF
-	TRBJ2-2	TRBV6-2/TRBV6-3	TRBD1	TGTGCCAGCAGTCGACAGGGGGATGGGACCGGGGAGCTGTTTTTT	CASSRQGDGTGELFF
-	TRBJ1-1	TRBV4-1	-	TGCGCCAGCAGCCAAGATATCAGGGGGAACACTGAAGCTTTCTTT	CASSQDIRGNTEAFF
-	TRBJ1-4	TRBV5-1	TRBD1	TGCGCCAGCAGTACCGACAGGGCTAATGAAAAACTGTTTTTT	CASSTDRANEKLFF
-	TRBJ2-2	TRBV14	TRBD1	TGTGCCAGCAGCCCGAGGGGTCGACAGGGTAACACCGGGGAGCTGTTTTTT	CASSPRGRQGNTGELFF
-	TRBJ1-5	TRBV2	TRBD1	TGTGCCAGCAAAGGGGGCACAAGCAATCAGCCCCAGCATTTT	CASKGGTSNQPQHF
-	TRBJ1-3	TRBV5-1	-	TGCGCCAGCAGCTTGGCAGGGTACGGAAACACCATATATTTT	CASSLAGYGNTIYF
once	TRBJ2-5	TRBV7-2	-	TGTGCCAGCAGCTTGGGGCTAGGGGAGACCCAGTACTTC	CASSLGLGETQYF
-	TRBJ1-4	TRBV23-1	-	TGCGCCAGCAGTCAATCAAGCGGGGGGGTCGGAACTAATGAAAAACTGTTTTTT	CASSQSSGGVGTNEKLFF
once	TRBJ2-7	TRBV9	TRBD2	TGTGCCAGCAGCGTAGACGGGAGGAGCTCCTACGAGCAGTACTTC	CASSVDGRSSYEQYF
-	TRBJ1-5	TRBV18	-	TGTGCCAGCTCGCCCCTACAGGGAGGGGGGCAGCCCCAGCATTTT	CASSPLQGGGQPQHF
-	TRBJ1-1	TRBV6-5	TRBD1	TGTGCCAGCAGTCGACAGGGGTTCAACACTGAAGCTTTCTTT	CASSRQGFNTEAFF
-	TRBJ2-2	TRBV11-3	-	TGTGCCAGCAGCCTCCGGACAGACCCCGGGGAGCTGTTTTTT	CASSLRTDPGELFF
-	TRBJ1-3	TRBV3-1/TRBV3-2	TRBD1	TGTGCCAGCAGTCTCGGGACAGGCTCTGGAAACACCATATATTTT	CASSLGTGSGNTIYF
-	TRBJ1-4	TRBV19	TRBD1	TGTGCCAGTGATCGGGGACAGGGGAGTGAAAAACTGTTTTTT	CASDRGQGSEKLFF
-	TRBJ2-2	TRBV18	-	TGTGCCAGCTCACCACCGGCAGCCGGGGAGCTGTTTTTT	CASSPPAAGELFF
-	TRBJ2-7	TRBV7-9	TRBD2	TGTGCCAGCAGCCCGCGGACTAGCAACTACGAGCAGTACTTC	CASSPRTSNYEQYF
-	TRBJ1-1	TRBV12-3/TRBV12-4	-	TGTGCCAGCAGTTTGGGGAGGGGCACTGAAGCTTTCTTT	CASSLGRGTEAFF
once	TRBJ2-7	TRBV5-1	-	TGCGCCAGCAGTCGTCAGTTGATTCCCTACGAGCAGTACTTC	CASSRQLIPYEQYF
-	TRBJ1-6	TRBV10-3	-	TGTGCCATCAGTGAATCACGGAGCTCCTATAATTCACCCCTCCACTTT	CAISESRSSYNSPLHF
-	TRBJ1-5	TRBV6-5	-	TGTGCCAGCAGACCGGGACAAAATAGCAATCAGCCCCAGCATTTT	CASRPGQNSNQPQHF